The TCR beta chain described here comes from a study of blood T cells in healthy people across ages. In this sample, this clonotype turned up a few times. The antigen is undetermined. CDR1 ENHRY and CDR2 SYGVKD come from the germline V gene. V gave up 4 bases and J gave up 10 bases; unmatched junction bases: 9. This CDR3 is 14 amino acids long. Primers used in a second PCR of about 7 to 11 cycles were a sample-barcoded 5' primer and a J-beta primer mix. Every cDNA molecule carried a tag from a template-switch adaptor bearing 12 random nucleotides. TCRdb called the 5' RACE reads again in MiXCR, with one record for every CDR3 protein. Here the sample spans roughly 1.5 million distinct CDR3 sequences, approximately 39% being singletons. Findings and caveats of the study: Per-million-T-cell TCR beta diversity fell roughly linearly with age. Across samples, TCR beta diversity tracked strongly with naive T cell percentage.

The TCR originated in a woman under 30 in good health. The specimen was blood. V and J are TRBV10-3 and TRBJ2-1; 8 bases agree with TRBD2. The CDR3 loop is CAISGAGGPTEQFF. CDR3 nucleotides: TGTGCCATCAGTGGGGCGGGGGGCCCCACCGAGCAGTTCTTC.